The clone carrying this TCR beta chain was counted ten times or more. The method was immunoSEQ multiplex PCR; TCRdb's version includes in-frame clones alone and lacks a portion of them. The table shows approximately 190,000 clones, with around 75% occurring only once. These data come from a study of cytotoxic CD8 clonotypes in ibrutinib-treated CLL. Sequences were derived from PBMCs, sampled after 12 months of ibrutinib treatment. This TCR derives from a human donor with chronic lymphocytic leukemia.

The CDR3 nucleotides are TGTGCCAGCAGCCCCCGGGACAGGTTGCGGGGCAATCAGCCCCAGCATTTT. Its protein is CASSPRDRLRGNQPQHF. The chain recombines TRBV7-8 with TRBJ1-5; TRBD1 agrees at 8 bases. In germline, CDR1 is SGHVS, CDR2 FQNEAQ. The J segment lost 2 bases and the V segment lost 5 bases, leaving 11 bases of the junction unmatched. This CDR3 comprises 17 residues. Based on the CDR3 plus reference TRBV7-8 and TRBJ1-5, the full variable domain is GAGVSQSPRYKVAKRGQDVALRCDPISGHVSLFWYQQALGQGPEFLTYFQNEAQLDKSGLPSDRFFAERPEGSVSTLKIQRTQQEDSAVYLCASSPRDRLRGNQPQHFGDGTRLSIL.